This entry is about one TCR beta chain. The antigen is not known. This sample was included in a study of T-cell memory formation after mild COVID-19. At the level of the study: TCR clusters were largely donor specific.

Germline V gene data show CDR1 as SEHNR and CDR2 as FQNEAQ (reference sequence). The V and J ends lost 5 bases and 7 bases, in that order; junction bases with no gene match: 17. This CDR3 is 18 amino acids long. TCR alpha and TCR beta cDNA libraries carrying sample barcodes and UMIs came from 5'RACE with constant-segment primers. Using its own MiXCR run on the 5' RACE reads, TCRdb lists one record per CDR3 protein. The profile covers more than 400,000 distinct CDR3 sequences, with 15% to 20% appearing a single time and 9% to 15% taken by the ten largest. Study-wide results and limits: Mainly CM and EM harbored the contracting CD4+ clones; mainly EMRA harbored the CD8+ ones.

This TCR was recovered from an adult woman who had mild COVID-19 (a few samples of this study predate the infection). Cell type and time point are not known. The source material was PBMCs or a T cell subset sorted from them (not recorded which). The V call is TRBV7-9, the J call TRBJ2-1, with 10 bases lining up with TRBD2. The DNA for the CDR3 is TGTGCCAGCAGCACAGACAGGCTAGCGGGAGAAAAGGATAATGAGCAGTTCTTC. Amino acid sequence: CASSTDRLAGEKDNEQFF.